Shown below are 9 T cell receptor beta chains from a single sample sequenced in a study of CD8 T cells in Susac syndrome. Random hexamers served to reverse transcribe roughly 0.5 to 1 ug RNA. Each CDR3 protein gets one entry after TCRdb re-called the immunoSEQ multiplex PCR reads with MiXCR. The table records approximately 160,000 distinct CDR3 sequences, 90% to 95% of them present only once. The specimen sequenced was CD4+ T cells from PBMCs. These receptors came from a human donor in good health.

The count of this clonotype is one. The chain carries TRBV29-1 and TRBJ2-1; D is possibly TRBD2 (5 bases). V was pared by 8 bases and J by 0 bases, with 11 bases between. The CDR3 has 13 amino acids. Germline CDR1 is SQVTM and CDR2 is ANQGSEA. The CDR3 protein is CSFSASSYNEQFF. The CDR3 region has the DNA TGCAGCTTTAGCGCCAGCTCCTACAATGAGCAGTTCTTC.

The chain is built from TRBV19 and TRBJ2-2, with D perhaps TRBD2 (6 bases). The length of the CDR3 is 15 residues. The V end lost 7 bases, the J end lost 0 bases, and 12 bases lay between the germline ends. From germline, CDR1 is LNHDA and CDR2 SQIVND (reference sequence). The CDR3 nucleotides read TGTGCCAGTATCCGTAGCGGTGCGAACACCGGGGAGCTGTTTTTT. It is translated as CASIRSGANTGELFF.

The genes are TRBV5-1 and TRBJ2-7, with D hard to call. V was clipped by 2 bases and J by 6 bases, with 15 bases between them. The CDR3 length is 14 residues. Germline V gene sequence: CDR1 SGHRS, CDR2 YFSETQ. Here the CDR3 DNA reads TGCGCCAGCAGCTTCCTCTCCGGTGTGGCCGAGCAGTACTTC. This encodes CASSFLSGVAEQYF. The full variable domain, with the rest looked up from reference TRBV5-1 and TRBJ2-7, is KAGVTQTPRYLIKTRGQQVTLSCSPISGHRSVSWYQQTPGQGLQFLFEYFSETQRNKGNFPGRFSGRQFSNSRSEMNVSTLELGDSALYLCASSFLSGVAEQYFGPGTRLTVT.

The rearrangement uses TRBV30 and TRBJ1-1, with D possibly being TRBD1 (5 bases). Germline CDR1 reads GTSNPN; CDR2 reads SVGIG (reference sequence). Trimming pared 2 bases from V and 10 bases from J, leaving 14 bases between. CDR3 length equals 12 residues. The CDR3 DNA is TGTGCCTGGAGTCCGGCCGCAGGGCGAGCTTTCTTT. Protein: CAWSPAAGRAFF. The complete variable domain, with remaining parts taken from reference TRBV30 and TRBJ1-1, reads SQTIHQWPATLVQPVGSPLSLECTVEGTSNPNLYWYRQAAGRGLQLLFYSVGIGQISSEVPQNLSASRPQDRQFILSSKKLLLSDSGFYLCAWSPAAGRAFFGQGTRLTVV.

This sequence joins TRBV12-3 or TRBV12-4 and TRBJ2-1, with 11 nucleotides matching TRBD2. This CDR3 spans 17 amino acids. With 6 bases clipped from V and 4 bases from J, the junction kept 11 bases outside the gene matches. The CDR3 DNA reads as TGTGCCAGCAGACGTAGCGGGAGGGCCCCGGGATACAATGAGCAGTTCTTC. Protein: CASRRSGRAPGYNEQFF.

The genes are TRBV24-1 and TRBJ2-1; a possible D gene is TRBD1 (6 bases). The CDR3 is 15 amino acids. From germline, CDR1 is KGHDR and CDR2 SFDVKD. V shed 3 bases and J shed 4 bases, with 12 bases lying between them. The CDR3 protein is CATSDVRDTYNEQFF. The DNA of the CDR3 is TGTGCCACCAGTGATGTCCGGGACACTTACAATGAGCAGTTCTTC.

This chain links TRBV12-3 or TRBV12-4 with TRBJ2-7, with D possibly matching TRBD2 (6 bases). Trimming removed 3 bases at V and 5 bases at J, with 8 bases between. This CDR3 has 12 amino acids. CDR3 sequence reads: CASSLRGDEQYF. The CDR3 bases are TGTGCCAGCAGTTTGCGGGGCGACGAGCAGTACTTC.

This rearrangement joins TRBV7-2 to TRBJ2-2; 10 bases are a match to TRBD2. The CDR3 has 15 amino acids. V lost 1 base, J lost 8 bases, and 4 bases stayed unmatched. CDR1 SGHTA and CDR2 FQGNSA come from the germline V gene. Here the CDR3 reads CASSLDSGGAGELFF. CDR3 coding DNA: TGTGCCAGCAGCTTAGACAGCGGGGGGGCAGGGGAGCTGTTTTTT.

The chain uses TRBV5-1 and TRBJ2-5; 7 bases line up with TRBD2. CDR1 and CDR2 (germline): SGHRS, YFSETQ. Trimming at V came to 0 bases and at J to 3 bases, leaving 5 bases not matched to a gene. This CDR3 contains 15 residues. CDR3: CASSLEPGGEETQYF. The CDR3 DNA follows: TGCGCCAGCAGCTTGGAGCCGGGAGGAGAAGAGACCCAGTACTTC.